Below are 27 T cell receptor beta chains sequenced from a single sample in a study of T cell repertoires in cytomegalovirus infection. The antigens for these receptors are not known. One entry per CDR3 protein, called by TCRdb with MiXCR from the reads. The table has 450,000 to 600,000 distinct CDR3 sequences, about 42% seen once. The sequencing used cultured PBMCs, collected from culture after CMV antigen stimulation. The receptors were sampled from a human donor in good health (CMV status not recorded). Some clones in this sample may be carry-over from other donors' samples.

This chain links TRBV27 with TRBJ2-7, with 9 bases lining up with TRBD1. The V and J ends lost 6 bases and 3 bases, in that order; junction bases with no gene match: 6. The germline V gene encodes CDR1 MNHEY and CDR2 SMNVEV (reference sequence). The CDR3 has 14 residues. In DNA, the CDR3 is TGTGCCAGCAGCAGGGACAGGGCCCACTACGAGCAGTACTTC. This gives the protein CASSRDRAHYEQYF.

This clonotype was counted between two and nine times. The gene calls are TRBV20-1 and TRBJ2-5; 14 bases fit TRBD2. Germline V gene lookup returns CDR1 DFQATT and CDR2 SNEGSKA (reference sequence). The CDR3 is 15 amino acids. The V gene end was trimmed by 5 bases and the J gene end by 2 bases; junction bases not matched to a gene: 4. CDR3 amino acids: CSAWTSGRTQETQYF. CDR3 DNA sequence: TGCAGTGCTTGGACTAGCGGGAGGACTCAAGAGACCCAGTACTTC.

The chain is built from TRBV6-2 or TRBV6-3 and TRBJ2-1; 13 positions agree with TRBD2. The junction had 3 bases not matched to a gene; V was cut back by 2 bases and J by 8 bases. Germline V gene data show CDR1 as MNHEY and CDR2 as SVGEGT. The CDR3 loop spans 15 amino acids. CDR3 residues: CASSYRTSGSDEQFF. The DNA for the CDR3 is TGTGCCAGCAGTTACCGGACTAGCGGGAGCGATGAGCAGTTCTTC.

The chain carries TRBV6-6 and TRBJ1-4, with unresolved D. CDR1 and CDR2 (germline): MNHNY, SVGAGI (reference sequence). CDR3 length: 13 amino acids. V was clipped by 4 bases and J by 5 bases, with 8 bases between them. CDR3: CASSSGVNEKLFF. CDR3 coding DNA: TGTGCCAGCAGTTCGGGAGTAAATGAAAAACTGTTTTTT.

The rearrangement uses TRBV7-4 and TRBJ1-4; D is ambiguous. Germline V CDR1 and CDR2: SGHVT, SQSDAQ. This CDR3 is 15 amino acids long. Trimming stripped 1 base from V and 5 bases from J, with 11 bases between. CDR3 DNA sequence: TGTGCCAGCAGCTTAGTTGCAGTTATAAATGAAAAACTGTTTTTT. Protein sequence: CASSLVAVINEKLFF.

Only a few counts were recorded for this clonotype. This sequence joins TRBV7-9 and TRBJ2-7, with a tentative D call TRBD2 (6 bases). Trimming pared 1 base from V and 5 bases from J, leaving 12 bases between. The CDR3 runs 14 residues. CDR1 SEHNR and CDR2 FQNEAQ come from the germline V gene (reference sequence). CDR3 residues: CASSLGRGEDEQYF. DNA of the CDR3: TGTGCCAGCAGCTTAGGGCGAGGGGAGGACGAGCAGTACTTC.

The chain combines TRBV7-9 with TRBJ1-2; 7 nucleotides agree with TRBD1. V shed 5 bases, J shed 3 bases, and the junction held 9 bases outside the gene matches. CDR3 length: 15 residues. Germline V gene data show CDR1 as SEHNR and CDR2 as FQNEAQ (reference sequence). Written as DNA, the CDR3 is TGTGCCAGCAGCCCCAGGGGGGGGCCTTACTATGGCTACACCTTC. Encoded protein: CASSPRGGPYYGYTF.

This clonotype appeared a few times. The chain recombines TRBV7-2 with TRBJ2-1; TRBD2 matches at 7 bases. V shed 7 bases, J shed 6 bases, and the junction held 12 bases outside the gene matches. The V gene's germline CDR1 is SGHTA and CDR2 FQGNSA. The CDR3 is 15 residues long. The CDR3 here is CASTLDFGTINEQFF. The CDR3 DNA follows: TGTGCCAGCACCTTGGACTTCGGGACTATCAATGAGCAGTTCTTC.

The genes are TRBV7-6 and TRBJ2-1, with a weak D call TRBD1 (6 bases). Trimming stripped 2 bases from V and 6 bases from J, with 14 bases between. There are 15 residues in the CDR3. Germline V gene data show CDR1 as SGHVS and CDR2 as FNYEAQ. CDR3 in amino acids: CASSLIRGEFNEQFF. The DNA of the CDR3 is TGTGCCAGCAGCTTAATCAGGGGTGAATTCAATGAGCAGTTCTTC.

The CDR3 sequence is CATQGLSTDTQYF. The DNA for the CDR3 is TGTGCCACCCAGGGACTGAGCACAGATACGCAGTATTTT. The chain carries TRBV10-3 and TRBJ2-3, with D perhaps TRBD2 (6 bases). Germline CDR1 ENHRY, CDR2 SYGVKD. The CDR3 is 13 residues long. V was trimmed by 10 bases and J by 0 bases, leaving 11 bases between them.

This clonotype turned up a few times. This sequence joins TRBV28 and TRBJ1-5; D is unclear. This CDR3 contains 16 residues. Deletions cut 4 bases from V and 2 bases from J, with 15 bases between. Germline V gene lookup returns CDR1 MDHEN and CDR2 SYDVKM. CDR3 sequence reads: CASSSLVRVGNQPQHF. DNA for the CDR3: TGTGCCAGCAGTTCCCTAGTGCGGGTTGGCAATCAGCCCCAGCATTTT.

CDR3 DNA sequence: TGTGCCAGCAGCCCATTGACAGACGTAGCCAAAAACATTCAGTACTTC. Protein product: CASSPLTDVAKNIQYF. The rearrangement joins TRBV7-9 to TRBJ2-4; the D gene is possibly TRBD1 (5 bases). The CDR3 has 16 residues. Germline-derived CDR1 and CDR2 are SEHNR and FQNEAQ (reference sequence). The V and J ends lost 5 bases and 0 bases respectively, with 14 bases between them.

This clonotype has just a few counts. J is TRBJ1-1 and V is TRBV4-2; D may be TRBD1 (5 bases). The CDR3 covers 13 residues. V dropped 7 bases and J dropped 4 bases, with 13 bases sitting between them. Looked up from germline, CDR1 is LGHNA and CDR2 is YNFKEQ. CDR3 residues: CASNPGGVTEAFF. CDR3 in DNA: TGTGCCAGCAACCCGGGGGGGGTCACTGAAGCTTTCTTT.

This clonotype has more than one count but fewer than ten. The rearrangement links TRBV7-2 to TRBJ2-7, with D maybe TRBD1 (6 bases). The germline CDR1 and CDR2 sequences are SGHTA and FQGNSA. V lost 6 bases, J lost 6 bases, and 12 bases lay in between. The CDR3 loop spans 12 amino acids. The CDR3: CASRFQGREQYF. CDR3 DNA: TGTGCCAGCAGGTTCCAGGGGCGCGAGCAGTACTTC.

This clonotype was found many times. V usage is TRBV7-2 and J usage is TRBJ2-1, with 7 bases matching TRBD2. The CDR3 is 15 residues long. The J segment lost 2 bases and the V segment lost 5 bases, leaving 6 bases of the junction unmatched. Germline CDR1 is SGHTA and CDR2 is FQGNSA. The CDR3 region has the DNA TGTGCCAGCAGCCCATCTAGCGGCCCCTACAATGAGCAGTTCTTC. Translated, it gives CASSPSSGPYNEQFF.

This clonotype was detected only a few times. This chain links TRBV7-9 with TRBJ2-7, with 9 bases matching TRBD2. From germline, CDR1 is SEHNR and CDR2 FQNEAQ (reference sequence). With V trimmed by 8 bases and J by 0 bases, 11 bases remained unmatched. The CDR3 runs 16 residues. CDR3 sequence reads: CASQASGILSSYEQYF. The CDR3 coding sequence is TGTGCCAGCCAGGCTAGCGGGATCTTAAGCTCCTACGAGCAGTACTTC.

The rearrangement joins TRBV2 to TRBJ2-7; perhaps TRBD1 as D (5 bases). V lost 7 bases to trimming and J lost 8 bases, with 15 bases between them. CDR3 size: 12 residues. The V gene's germline CDR1 is SNHLY and CDR2 FYNNEI. The CDR3 is CASTPYRTKQYF. As DNA, the CDR3 is TGTGCCAGCACCCCCTATCGGACAAAGCAGTACTTC. Full variable domain (missing parts from reference TRBV2 and TRBJ2-7): EPEVTQTPSHQVTQMGQEVILRCVPISNHLYFYWYRQILGQKVEFLVSFYNNEISEKSEIFDDQFSVERPDGSNFTLKIRSTKLEDSAMYFCASTPYRTKQYFGPGTRLTVT.

The rearrangement uses TRBV11-2 and TRBJ2-5, with D maybe TRBD1 (5 bases). From germline, CDR1 is SGHAT and CDR2 FQNNGV. Trimming cost V 0 bases and J 1 base, with 9 bases left between them. The CDR3 is 15 residues long. The CDR3 here is CASSLDWTIQETQYF. CDR3 coding DNA: TGTGCCAGCAGCTTAGACTGGACAATCCAAGAGACCCAGTACTTC.

This clonotype was picked up a small number of times. The chain employs TRBV7-9 and TRBJ2-7; 7 bases are shared with TRBD1. The CDR3 is 12 amino acids. Germline V lookup: CDR1 SEHNR, CDR2 FQNEAQ (reference sequence). With V trimmed by 8 bases and J by 3 bases, 4 bases remained unmatched. In DNA form, the CDR3 reads TGTGCCAGCCAGGGGGAGAACTACGAGCAGTACTTC. Protein: CASQGENYEQYF. The full variable domain, its missing parts supplied by reference TRBV7-9 and TRBJ2-7, is DTGVSQNPRHKITKRGQNVTFRCDPISEHNRLYWYRQTLGQGPEFLTYFQNEAQLEKSRLLSDRFSAERPKGSFSTLEIQRTEQGDSAMYLCASQGENYEQYFGPGTRLTVT.

The chain is built from TRBV28 and TRBJ1-6; no clear D gene. The CDR3 consists of 15 residues. The V end lost 5 bases, the J end lost 7 bases, and 15 bases lay between the germline ends. Looked up from germline, CDR1 is MDHEN and CDR2 is SYDVKM. The CDR3 bases are TGTGCCAGCAGTCGGGCAGTTGCCCCGAATTCACCCCTCCACTTT. This sequence encodes CASSRAVAPNSPLHF. The whole variable domain, filled in from reference TRBV28 and TRBJ1-6, reads DVKVTQSSRYLVKRTGEKVFLECVQDMDHENMFWYRQDPGLGLRLIYFSYDVKMKEKGDIPEGYSVSREKKERFSLILESASTNQTSMYLCASSRAVAPNSPLHFGNGTRLTVT.

This clonotype was counted only a few times. The gene calls are TRBV6-5 and TRBJ2-5, with D possibly being TRBD2 (6 bases). There are 13 residues in the CDR3. Deletions cut 5 bases from V and 4 bases from J, with 11 bases between. CDR1 is MNHEY, CDR2 SVGAGI, per germline. CDR3 DNA sequence: TGTGCCAGCAGTACACTAGCTTCAGAGACCCAGTACTTC. Its protein is CASSTLASETQYF.

This clonotype was seen a few times. The rearrangement links TRBV7-2 to TRBJ2-1, with D perhaps TRBD2 (5 bases). Germline assignment: CDR1 SGHTA and CDR2 FQGNSA. V lost 2 bases and J 1 base, leaving 15 bases between the germline ends. This CDR3 contains 17 residues. The DNA for the CDR3 is TGTGCCAGCAGCTTAAGGGCGGGCCCCGGATCCTACAATGAGCAGTTCTTC. Its protein product is CASSLRAGPGSYNEQFF.

This clonotype was seen a few times. This chain connects TRBV12-3 or TRBV12-4 to TRBJ2-3, with D possibly matching TRBD2 (6 bases). Trimming took 3 bases from V and 4 from J, leaving 17 bases between them. This CDR3 has 16 residues. The CDR3 region has the DNA TGTGCCAGCAGTTTTTGGTCCGGCGGGAACGCAGATACGCAGTATTTT. As protein: CASSFWSGGNADTQYF.

V is TRBV5-4 and J is TRBJ2-2; tentatively, D is TRBD2 (6 bases). This CDR3 comprises 15 residues. From germline, CDR1 is SGHNT and CDR2 YYREEE (reference sequence). Trimming pared 3 bases from V and 7 bases from J, leaving 16 bases between. The CDR3 DNA reads as TGTGCCAGCAGCTCGCGGGACCGGGTGATCGGGGAGCTGTTTTTT. Its translation is CASSSRDRVIGELFF.

This clonotype was detected many times. The rearrangement joins TRBV7-2 to TRBJ2-2; the D is unclear. Germline CDR1 is SGHTA and CDR2 is FQGNSA. The CDR3 is 16 amino acids. The V end was cut by 3 bases, the J end by 1 base, with 12 bases between. The CDR3 protein is CASSLPAEMNTGELFF. CDR3 coding DNA: TGTGCCAGCAGCTTGCCCGCAGAGATGAACACCGGGGAGCTGTTTTTT.

The rearrangement links TRBV12-3 or TRBV12-4 to TRBJ1-6; TRBD1 matches at 8 bases. The CDR3 is 16 amino acids. The V segment lost 3 bases and the J segment 6 bases; nucleotides outside the gene matches: 7. The CDR3 DNA follows: TGTGCCAGCAGTTTCCGGACCGACAGGGGTAATTCACCCCTCCACTTT. Translating it yields CASSFRTDRGNSPLHF.

The rearrangement uses TRBV12-5 and TRBJ2-6, with 9 nucleotides matching TRBD1. V lost 2 bases and J lost 3; bases outside the gene matches: 8. The CDR3 has 18 residues. Germline lookup yields CDR1 LGHNT and CDR2 FRNRAP. The CDR3 is CASGLKQGALSGANVLTF. Written as DNA, the CDR3 is TGTGCTAGTGGTTTGAAACAGGGGGCCCTCAGTGGGGCCAACGTCCTGACTTTC.